This entry describes one T cell receptor (beta chain). Repertoires were generated with immunoSEQ multiplex PCR, while TCRdb's copy carries only in-frame clones and drops some. The sample records around 14,000 clones, 80% being singletons. Adults with ileal or ileocolonic Crohn's disease and an indication for resection were eligible. This specimen comes from a study of T cell repertoires in ileal Crohn's disease. Looking at the study overall: Median disease duration was 7.9 years; roughly 40% smoked at surgery.

CDR1 is SGDLS, CDR2 YYNGEE, per germline. Trimming stripped 4 bases from V and 8 bases from J, with 22 bases between. The CDR3 consists of 16 residues. Specimen: ileal tissue. V usage is TRBV9 and J usage is TRBJ2-1; D is perhaps TRBD2 (6 bases). The receptor was isolated from an adult with Crohn's disease. Here the CDR3 DNA reads TGTGCCAGCAGCCCGGCCGGGAGAGCTAGTATCGATGAGCAGTTCTTC. This gives the protein CASSPAGRASIDEQFF.